Presented here are 32 T cell receptor beta chains from one specimen sequenced in a study of blood T cell repertoires in COVID-19 (dated by TCRdb to the early 2020s). Libraries were made using the immunoSEQ multiplex PCR assay. TCRdb holds this immuneACCESS table with in-frame rearrangements only. Some clones are missing; in checked studies, unresolved V genes explain under half, and the rest has no known cause. Present in this sample are roughly 140,000 clones, approximately 73% of which were seen just once. Jointly, the top ten make up about 3.8% of the sample. Input material: peripheral blood. Receptor source: an elderly woman with acute or convalescent COVID-19.

This clone was detected only a few times. The chain carries TRBV7-9 and TRBJ2-5, with D tentatively TRBD2 (5 bases). Deletions cut 4 bases from V and 3 bases from J, with 12 bases between. This CDR3 contains 14 residues. Germline V lookup: CDR1 SEHNR, CDR2 FQNEAQ (reference sequence). The CDR3 spells CASSSRRHEETQYF. The DNA of the CDR3 is TGTGCCAGCAGCTCCAGGAGGCATGAAGAGACCCAGTACTTC.

J is TRBJ2-7 and V is TRBV7-9; the D gene is possibly TRBD2 (5 bases). The V gene lost 4 bases and the J gene lost 1 base, with 11 bases spanning the gap. CDR3 length equals 14 residues. Germline lookup yields CDR1 SEHNR and CDR2 FQNEAQ (reference sequence). The DNA for the CDR3 is TGTGCCAGCAGCTCCGCCGGGGTATCCTACGAGCAGTACTTC. Encoded protein: CASSSAGVSYEQYF.

CDR3: CASSLEWTAVYGYTF. As DNA, the CDR3 is TGTGCCAGCAGCTTAGAATGGACAGCCGTTTATGGCTACACCTTC. The V gene is TRBV11-2, the J gene TRBJ1-2; TRBD1 might be the D (6 bases). The V gene lost 0 bases and the J gene lost 5 bases, with 13 bases spanning the gap. Germline V CDR1 and CDR2: SGHAT, FQNNGV. The CDR3 loop spans 15 amino acids. The complete variable domain, with remaining parts taken from reference TRBV11-2 and TRBJ1-2, reads EAGVAQSPRYKIIEKRQSVAFWCNPISGHATLYWYQQILGQGPKLLIQFQNNGVVDDSQLPKDRFSAERLKGVDSTLKIQPAKLEDSAVYLCASSLEWTAVYGYTFGSGTRLTVV.

The V gene is TRBV5-8, the J gene TRBJ1-1, with D possibly TRBD1 on 6 matching bases. Germline V CDR1 and CDR2: SGHTS, YDEGEE. The CDR3 is 18 residues long. V gave up 8 bases and J gave up 3 bases, with 29 bases separating them. The CDR3 reads CASQGDMMVSGADTEAFF. Written as DNA, the CDR3 is TGTGCCAGTCAAGGGGACATGATGGTCTCCGGTGCGGACACTGAAGCTTTCTTT.

This clone has more than one count but fewer than ten. The genes are TRBV4-3 and TRBJ1-6; TRBD1 matches at 8 bases. With V trimmed by 0 bases and J by 4 bases, 11 bases remained unmatched. The CDR3 is 19 residues long. Per the germline V gene, CDR1 is LGHNA and CDR2 is YSLEER. CDR3 coding DNA: TGCGCCAGCAGCCAAGATAAGGCAGGGGGCGCAGGGTATAATTCACCCCTCCACTTT. Translated, it gives CASSQDKAGGAGYNSPLHF.

The chain is built from TRBV29-1 and TRBJ2-1; D might be TRBD2 (5 bases). V shed 4 bases and J shed 3 bases, with 19 bases lying between them. The CDR3 loop spans 16 amino acids. From germline, CDR1 is SQVTM and CDR2 ANQGSEA. The chain's CDR3 is CSVVWTPAYYYNEQFF. Here the CDR3 DNA reads TGCAGCGTTGTTTGGACTCCGGCTTACTACTACAATGAGCAGTTCTTC.

J is TRBJ2-7 and V is TRBV19, with TRBD1 identical over 8 bases. V shed 0 bases, J shed 3 bases, and the junction held 4 bases outside the gene matches. CDR1 and CDR2 (germline): LNHDA, SQIVND (reference sequence). The CDR3 sequence is 15 residues long. The CDR3 here is CASSIEGTGDYEQYF. The CDR3 bases are TGTGCCAGTAGTATAGAAGGGACAGGAGACTACGAGCAGTACTTC. Together with reference TRBV19 and TRBJ2-7, the CDR3 gives the full variable domain: DGGITQSPKYLFRKEGQNVTLSCEQNLNHDAMYWYRQDPGQGLRLIYYSQIVNDFQKGDIAEGYSVSREKKESFPLTVTSAQKNPTAFYLCASSIEGTGDYEQYFGPGTRLTVT.

The chain joins TRBV6-5 to TRBJ1-3, with D uncertain. The CDR3 is 16 amino acids. CDR1 and CDR2 from the germline V gene are MNHEY and SVGAGI. Trimming pared 2 bases from V and 0 bases from J, leaving 11 bases between. CDR3 sequence reads: CASSYISGYSGNTIYF. The CDR3 region has the DNA TGTGCCAGCAGTTACATTTCGGGATACTCTGGAAACACCATATATTTT.

The table lists this clone with a count of one. This chain uses TRBV5-5 with TRBJ2-4; tentative D call: TRBD1 (6 bases). There are 15 residues in the CDR3. Deletions cut 7 bases from V and 5 bases from J, with 19 bases between. Germline-derived CDR1 and CDR2 are SGHKS and YYEKEE (reference sequence). CDR3 amino acids: CASERTATSENIQYF. The CDR3 region has the DNA TGTGCCAGCGAGAGGACAGCTACTTCCGAAAACATTCAGTACTTC.

This clone was detected only once. The J gene is TRBJ1-2, the V gene TRBV6-6; D remains ambiguous. Germline-derived CDR1 and CDR2 are MNHNY and SVGAGI (reference sequence). The CDR3 sequence is 14 residues long. V was shortened by 4 bases and J by 2 bases, with 11 bases between the two germline ends. CDR3 loop: CASSSSNSNYGYTF. The DNA for the CDR3 is TGTGCCAGCAGTTCGTCCAACTCAAACTATGGCTACACCTTC.

This chain joins TRBV6-4 and TRBJ2-2, with D maybe TRBD2 (7 bases). Germline V gene data show CDR1 as MRHNA and CDR2 as SNTAGT. Deletions cut 6 bases from V and 5 bases from J, with 16 bases between. This CDR3 spans 15 amino acids. CDR3 coding DNA: TGTGCCAGCAGCCCCCGGGGGGCGCAGACCGGGGAGCTGTTTTTT. As protein: CASSPRGAQTGELFF.

This chain links TRBV10-3 with TRBJ1-3, with a possible D match to TRBD1 (6 bases). The CDR3 covers 13 residues. Germline-derived CDR1 and CDR2 are ENHRY and SYGVKD. V was clipped by 8 bases and J by 1 base, with 9 bases between them. CDR3 nucleotide sequence: TGTGCCATCGCGGACAGATCTGGAAACACCATATATTTT. Amino acids: CAIADRSGNTIYF.

This clone was seen at least ten times. This chain connects TRBV6-5 to TRBJ1-2, with a weak D call TRBD1 (6 bases). This CDR3 is built from 14 residues. V lost 5 bases, J lost 4 bases, and 14 bases lay in between. Germline V lookup: CDR1 MNHEY, CDR2 SVGAGI. The CDR3 reads CASSPQQGFYGYTF. The CDR3 nucleotides are TGTGCCAGCAGTCCACAACAGGGATTCTATGGCTACACCTTC.

The chain carries TRBV6-5 and TRBJ1-2; TRBD1 agrees at 8 bases. Germline V lookup: CDR1 MNHEY, CDR2 SVGAGI. This CDR3 spans 14 amino acids. V was clipped by 4 bases and J by 1 base; unmatched bases: 2. In DNA form, the CDR3 reads TGTGCCAGCAGTTGGGACAGGAATAACTATGGCTACACCTTC. Its protein is CASSWDRNNYGYTF.

The chain uses TRBV18 and TRBJ2-1, with TRBD2 identical over 12 bases. The germline gives CDR1 KGHSH, CDR2 LQKENI. J was trimmed by 0 bases and V by 2 bases; bases with no gene match: 14. CDR3 size: 21 residues. Here the CDR3 reads CASSPTTGLAGRGSSYNEQFF. In nucleotides, the CDR3 is TGTGCCAGCTCACCAACAACCGGACTAGCGGGAAGGGGTAGCTCCTACAATGAGCAGTTCTTC.

The chain has TRBV5-1 and TRBJ2-3, with a possible D match to TRBD2 (5 bases). CDR1 is SGHRS, CDR2 YFSETQ, per germline. V was clipped by 0 bases and J by 1 base, with 15 bases between them. The CDR3 has 17 residues. The CDR3 DNA reads as TGCGCCAGCAGCTTGGCTATAAGAGGGTCGGGCACAGATACGCAGTATTTT. It translates to CASSLAIRGSGTDTQYF.

J is TRBJ2-4 and V is TRBV4-1; 7 nucleotides align to TRBD1. The CDR3 totals 15 residues. The V gene's germline CDR1 is MGHRA and CDR2 YSYEKL. After removal of 0 bases from V and 9 bases from J, the junction contained 8 bases not matched to a gene. The CDR3: CASSQEERDRRIQYF. Written as DNA, the CDR3 is TGCGCCAGCAGCCAAGAAGAAAGGGACAGACGCATTCAGTACTTC.

This clone was seen a handful of times. J is TRBJ1-5 and V is TRBV3-1 (or the pseudogene TRBV3-2); D remains unclear. Per germline, CDR1 LGHDT and CDR2 YNNKEL (reference sequence). V was cut by 0 bases and J by 6 bases, with 12 bases left in between. The CDR3 has 15 residues. In DNA, the CDR3 is TGTGCCAGCAGCCAAGATTCCGTGAGCGGTCAGCCCCAGCATTTT. This translates into CASSQDSVSGQPQHF.

V and J are TRBV19 and TRBJ1-1; D not certain. The CDR3 runs 13 residues. V lost 5 bases and J lost 4, with 11 bases in between. Germline loops: CDR1 LNHDA, CDR2 SQIVND (reference sequence). The CDR3 DNA is TGTGCCAGTAGTCAACAAGGAGGCACTGAAGCTTTCTTT. It yields the protein CASSQQGGTEAFF. The variable domain in full, with the rest retrieved from reference TRBV19 and TRBJ1-1, is DGGITQSPKYLFRKEGQNVTLSCEQNLNHDAMYWYRQDPGQGLRLIYYSQIVNDFQKGDIAEGYSVSREKKESFPLTVTSAQKNPTAFYLCASSQQGGTEAFFGQGTRLTVV.

V usage is TRBV18 and J usage is TRBJ2-6, with 7 positions matching TRBD1. V dropped 4 bases and J dropped 2; count of bases not matched to a gene: 2. CDR3 length: 15 residues. Germline CDR1 reads KGHSH; CDR2 reads LQKENI. This chain's CDR3 is CASSHDRAGANVLTF. DNA of the CDR3: TGTGCCAGCTCACACGACAGGGCTGGGGCCAACGTCCTGACTTTC.

The rearrangement joins TRBV7-2 to TRBJ1-1, with no clear D. The CDR3 has 13 amino acids. The V gene's germline CDR1 is SGHTA and CDR2 FQGNSA. V was pared by 2 bases and J by 1 base, with 5 bases between. The CDR3 loop reads CASSLRGNTEAFF. For the CDR3, the DNA is TGTGCCAGCAGCTTAAGAGGGAACACTGAAGCTTTCTTT.

The genes are TRBV5-1 and TRBJ2-5; D is ambiguous. CDR3 length equals 12 residues. Per germline, CDR1 SGHRS and CDR2 YFSETQ. The germline V and J ends were trimmed by 7 bases and 1 base, with 8 bases remaining between them. The CDR3 spells CASQGGQETQYF. The DNA of the CDR3 is TGCGCCAGCCAAGGCGGCCAAGAGACCCAGTACTTC. Variable domain in full (rest from reference TRBV5-1 and TRBJ2-5): KAGVTQTPRYLIKTRGQQVTLSCSPISGHRSVSWYQQTPGQGLQFLFEYFSETQRNKGNFPGRFSGRQFSNSRSEMNVSTLELGDSALYLCASQGGQETQYFGPGTRLLVL.

J is TRBJ1-5 and V is TRBV19; D is possibly TRBD1 (5 bases). Germline values: CDR1 LNHDA, CDR2 SQIVND (reference sequence). This CDR3 spans 15 amino acids. Trimming removed 1 base from V and 8 bases from J, with 15 bases in between. CDR3 DNA: TGTGCCAGTAGTATAGCGGGGAGGGGTGACGAGCCCCAGCATTTT. This codes for CASSIAGRGDEPQHF.

A remark on this clone: This sample also contains other DNA sequences that code for the same CDR3. The chain carries TRBV20-1 and TRBJ2-5, with D unclear. The length of the CDR3 is 11 residues. Germline V CDR1 and CDR2: DFQATT, SNEGSKA (reference sequence). Deletions cut 1 base from V and 4 bases from J, with 4 bases between. CDR3 loop: CSARVSETQYF. The DNA for the CDR3 is TGCAGTGCTAGAGTATCAGAGACCCAGTACTTC.

This clone was observed a handful of times. The V call is TRBV7-2, the J call TRBJ1-3, with D uncertain. The CDR3 consists of 13 residues. Germline V gene sequence: CDR1 SGHTA, CDR2 FQGNSA. Trimming left V 3 bases short and J 4 bases short, with 7 bases between. The CDR3 reads CASSFQLGNTIYF. In DNA, the CDR3 is TGTGCCAGCAGCTTTCAGTTAGGAAACACCATATATTTT.

V gene TRBV19 combines with J gene TRBJ1-5; 7 nucleotides line up with TRBD1. V was clipped by 7 bases and J by 0 bases; unmatched bases: 12. This CDR3 is built from 17 residues. Per germline, CDR1 LNHDA and CDR2 SQIVND (reference sequence). The CDR3 here is CASKVSGGDYSNQPQHF. CDR3 nucleotides: TGTGCCAGTAAGGTGTCAGGGGGAGACTATAGCAATCAGCCCCAGCATTTT.

This clone was recorded once. This chain links TRBV18 with TRBJ1-1, with 8 bases identical to TRBD1. The J segment lost 0 bases and the V segment lost 6 bases, leaving 6 bases of the junction unmatched. This CDR3 has 15 amino acids. Germline V gene sequence: CDR1 KGHSH, CDR2 LQKENI. The CDR3 here is CASSQGAYMNTEAFF. In DNA form, the CDR3 reads TGTGCCAGCTCTCAGGGGGCTTATATGAACACTGAAGCTTTCTTT.

CDR3: CASSPSGWIAKNIQYF. CDR3 DNA: TGTGCCAGCAGCCCCTCGGGTTGGATAGCCAAAAACATTCAGTACTTC. The J gene is TRBJ2-4, the V gene TRBV21-1; the table assigns TRBD2, which was not confirmed against the DNA. TRBV21-1 is annotated as a pseudogene. The CDR3 totals 16 residues.

The J gene is TRBJ2-1, the V gene TRBV9; TRBD2 aligns across 8 bases. V shed 4 bases and J 5 bases; nucleotides not matched to a gene: 11. CDR1 SGDLS and CDR2 YYNGEE come from the germline V gene. This CDR3 comprises 16 residues. CDR3 residues: CASSRIAGRGNNEQFF. CDR3 sequence (DNA): TGTGCCAGCAGCCGGATAGCGGGGAGAGGGAACAATGAGCAGTTCTTC. Based on the CDR3 plus reference TRBV9 and TRBJ2-1, the full variable domain is DSGVTQTPKHLITATGQRVTLRCSPRSGDLSVYWYQQSLDQGLQFLIQYYNGEERAKGNILERFSAQQFPDLHSELNLSSLELGDSALYFCASSRIAGRGNNEQFFGPGTRLTVL.

V gene TRBV18 combines with J gene TRBJ1-2; no definite D call. V lost 3 bases and J 2 bases, leaving 10 bases between the germline ends. CDR3 length equals 14 residues. Germline CDR1 and CDR2: KGHSH and LQKENI. The CDR3 protein is CASSPAQSNYGYTF. The CDR3 DNA reads TGTGCCAGCTCACCCGCACAGAGCAACTATGGCTACACCTTC.

CDR3: CASSDSLPNTDEKLFF. DNA of the CDR3: TGTGCCAGCAGTGACTCACTCCCCAATACGGATGAAAAACTGTTTTTT. The gene calls are TRBV2 and TRBJ1-4; D gene unclear. This CDR3 contains 16 residues. CDR1 is SNHLY, CDR2 FYNNEI, per germline. V was trimmed by 3 bases and J by 6 bases, leaving 17 bases between them.

The chain links TRBV7-3 to TRBJ1-1; the D gene is possibly TRBD1 (6 bases). CDR1 and CDR2 from the germline V gene are SGHTA and FQGTGA. The ends were cut back, 1 base at V and 1 base at J, with 7 bases in the middle. CDR3 length: 14 residues. The CDR3 DNA follows: TGTGCCAGCAGCTTAATGGGGGCGAACACTGAAGCTTTCTTT. Translated, it gives CASSLMGANTEAFF.